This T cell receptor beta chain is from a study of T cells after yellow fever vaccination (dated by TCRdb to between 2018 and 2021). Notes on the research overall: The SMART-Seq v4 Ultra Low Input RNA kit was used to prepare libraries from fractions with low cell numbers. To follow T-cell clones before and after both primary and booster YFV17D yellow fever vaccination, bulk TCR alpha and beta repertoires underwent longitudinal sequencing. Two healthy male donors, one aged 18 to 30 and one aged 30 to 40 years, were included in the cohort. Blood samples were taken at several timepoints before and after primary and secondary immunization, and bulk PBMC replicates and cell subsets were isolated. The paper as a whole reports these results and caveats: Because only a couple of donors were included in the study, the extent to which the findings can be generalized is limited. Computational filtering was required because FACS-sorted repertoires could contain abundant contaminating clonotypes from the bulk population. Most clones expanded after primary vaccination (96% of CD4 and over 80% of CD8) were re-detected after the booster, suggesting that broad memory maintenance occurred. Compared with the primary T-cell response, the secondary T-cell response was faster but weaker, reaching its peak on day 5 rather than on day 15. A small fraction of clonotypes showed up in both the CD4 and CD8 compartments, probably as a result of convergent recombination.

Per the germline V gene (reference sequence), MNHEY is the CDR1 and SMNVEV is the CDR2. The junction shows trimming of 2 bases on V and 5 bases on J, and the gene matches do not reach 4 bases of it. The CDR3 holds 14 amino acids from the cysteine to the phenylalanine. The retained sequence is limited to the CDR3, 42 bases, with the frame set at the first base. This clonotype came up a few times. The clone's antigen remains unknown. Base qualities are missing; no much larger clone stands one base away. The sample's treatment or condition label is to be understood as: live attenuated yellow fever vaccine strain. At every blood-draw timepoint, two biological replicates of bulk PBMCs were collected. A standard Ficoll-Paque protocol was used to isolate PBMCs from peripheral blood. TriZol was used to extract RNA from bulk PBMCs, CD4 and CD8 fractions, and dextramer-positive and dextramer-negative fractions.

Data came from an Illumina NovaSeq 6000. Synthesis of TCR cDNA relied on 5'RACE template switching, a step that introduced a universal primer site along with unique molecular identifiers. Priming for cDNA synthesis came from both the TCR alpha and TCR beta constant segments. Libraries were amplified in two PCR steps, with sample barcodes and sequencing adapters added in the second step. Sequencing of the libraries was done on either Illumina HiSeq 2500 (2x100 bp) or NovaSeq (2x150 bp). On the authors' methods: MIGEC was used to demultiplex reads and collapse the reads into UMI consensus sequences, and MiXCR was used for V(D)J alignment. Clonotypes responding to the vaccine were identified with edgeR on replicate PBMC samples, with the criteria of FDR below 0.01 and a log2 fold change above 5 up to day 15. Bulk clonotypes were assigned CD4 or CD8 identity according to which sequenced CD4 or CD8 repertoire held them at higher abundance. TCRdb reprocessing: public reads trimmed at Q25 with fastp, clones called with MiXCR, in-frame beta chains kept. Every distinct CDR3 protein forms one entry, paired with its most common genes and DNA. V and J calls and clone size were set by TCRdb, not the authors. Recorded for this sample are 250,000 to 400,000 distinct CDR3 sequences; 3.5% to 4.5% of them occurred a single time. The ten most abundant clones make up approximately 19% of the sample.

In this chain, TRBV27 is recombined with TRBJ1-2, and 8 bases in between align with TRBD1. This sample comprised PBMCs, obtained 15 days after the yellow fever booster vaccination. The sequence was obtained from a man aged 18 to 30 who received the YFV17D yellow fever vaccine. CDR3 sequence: CASSLQGAGYGYTF. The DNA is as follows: TGTGCCAGCAGTTTACAGGGGGCGGGGTATGGCTACACCTTC.